Below are 31 T cell receptor beta chains sequenced from a single sample in a study of blood T cell repertoires in COVID-19. Clones were sequenced by immunoSEQ multiplex PCR, and TCRdb holds only the in-frame ones, with some missing. This sample carries around 130,000 clones, 85% to 90% of them seen once, and the ten largest clones take 3% to 5%. The sample comprised peripheral blood. Every receptor here comes from a man in his sixties with acute or convalescent COVID-19.

The DNA of the CDR3 is TGTGCCAGCAGTCCAGCTCCGGGACTCAGGCACGAGCAGTACTTC. Its protein product is CASSPAPGLRHEQYF. The chain is built from TRBV27 and TRBJ2-7; D is possibly TRBD2 (6 bases). Trimming took 5 bases from V and 5 from J, leaving 19 bases between them. Per germline, CDR1 MNHEY and CDR2 SMNVEV (reference sequence). This CDR3 contains 15 residues.

The chain has TRBV25-1 and TRBJ1-2; D ambiguous. The V end lost 4 bases, the J end lost 3 bases, and 9 bases lay between the germline ends. Germline CDR1 and CDR2: MGHDK and SYGVNS. This CDR3 has 13 residues. CDR3 sequence: CASSAPGDYGYTF. The DNA for the CDR3 is TGTGCCAGCAGTGCCCCGGGTGACTATGGCTACACCTTC.

The chain uses TRBV6-2 or TRBV6-3 and TRBJ2-5; TRBD2 might be the D (6 bases). The CDR3 sequence is 15 residues long. The ends were cut back, 5 bases at V and 1 base at J, with 14 bases in the middle. Germline V lookup: CDR1 MNHEY, CDR2 SVGEGT. The CDR3 DNA reads TGTGCCAGCAGTCGCGCTAGCGACCTCCAAGAGACCCAGTACTTC. The encoded protein is CASSRASDLQETQYF.

The chain is built from TRBV27 and TRBJ1-3; D gene uncertain. The germline V gene encodes CDR1 MNHEY and CDR2 SMNVEV (reference sequence). Trimming pared 2 bases from V and 4 bases from J, leaving 12 bases between. CDR3 length: 15 amino acids. CDR3 sequence: CASSLIGGLGNTIYF. For the CDR3, the DNA is TGTGCCAGCAGTTTAATAGGAGGGTTGGGAAACACCATATATTTT.

This clone was detected a few times. The J gene is TRBJ2-3, the V gene TRBV30; unclear D gene. The CDR3 spans 12 residues. CDR1 is GTSNPN, CDR2 SVGIG, per germline (reference sequence). V lost 3 bases and J lost 5, with 9 bases in between. The DNA of the CDR3 is TGTGCCTGGAGCCCGGTTGGAGATACGCAGTATTTT. This gives the protein CAWSPVGDTQYF.

The CDR3, as DNA: TGTGCCAGTAGTACGACAGATCAGCCCCAGCATTTT. Its protein product is CASSTTDQPQHF. The chain couples TRBV19 to TRBJ1-5, with D perhaps matching TRBD1 (5 bases). Germline CDR1 is LNHDA and CDR2 is SQIVND (reference sequence). CDR3 length: 12 amino acids. V lost 4 bases and J 5 bases, leaving 6 bases between the germline ends. Full variable domain (outside the CDR3, taken from reference TRBV19 and TRBJ1-5): DGGITQSPKYLFRKEGQNVTLSCEQNLNHDAMYWYRQDPGQGLRLIYYSQIVNDFQKGDIAEGYSVSREKKESFPLTVTSAQKNPTAFYLCASSTTDQPQHFGDGTRLSIL.

The chain is built from TRBV6-1 and TRBJ1-2; 10 bases match TRBD1. The CDR3 is made up of 16 amino acids. V trimming: 4 bases; J trimming: 3 bases; junction bases outside the gene matches: 8. Germline-derived CDR1 and CDR2 are MNHNS and SASEGT. The CDR3 loop reads CASSAWTGGIDYGYTF. In DNA form, the CDR3 reads TGTGCCAGCAGTGCCTGGACAGGGGGAATAGACTATGGCTACACCTTC.

Only one count was recorded for this clone. This rearrangement joins TRBV19 to TRBJ2-1; D unclear. V lost 2 bases, J lost 3 bases, and 8 bases lay in between. Germline-derived CDR1 and CDR2 are LNHDA and SQIVND (reference sequence). The CDR3 length is 14 residues. The chain's CDR3 is CASSISPNYNEQFF. CDR3 in DNA: TGTGCCAGTAGTATATCCCCCAACTACAATGAGCAGTTCTTC. Combining the CDR3 with reference TRBV19 and TRBJ2-1 gives the whole variable domain DGGITQSPKYLFRKEGQNVTLSCEQNLNHDAMYWYRQDPGQGLRLIYYSQIVNDFQKGDIAEGYSVSREKKESFPLTVTSAQKNPTAFYLCASSISPNYNEQFFGPGTRLTVL.

The chain recombines TRBV24-1 with TRBJ2-7; 8 bases align to TRBD2. V dropped 3 bases and J dropped 9; count of bases not matched to a gene: 9. This CDR3 is built from 14 residues. Germline lookup yields CDR1 KGHDR and CDR2 SFDVKD. DNA of the CDR3: TGTGCCACCAGTGATGTTCAAGGGGCGGGGGGGCAGTACTTC. Protein product: CATSDVQGAGGQYF.

The J gene is TRBJ2-7, the V gene TRBV4-1; weak D call: TRBD2 (5 bases). V lost 4 bases and J 0 bases, leaving 10 bases between the germline ends. There are 14 residues in the CDR3. Germline V gene data show CDR1 as MGHRA and CDR2 as YSYEKL. CDR3 bases: TGCGCCAGCAGCCCCTTGGCGGGCTCCTACGAGCAGTACTTC. This encodes CASSPLAGSYEQYF.

V is TRBV15 and J is TRBJ1-6; D remains ambiguous. Trimming pared 6 bases from V and 0 bases from J, leaving 6 bases between. The germline V gene encodes CDR1 LNHNV and CDR2 YYDKDF (reference sequence). The CDR3 sequence is 14 residues long. The CDR3 bases are TGTGCCACCAGTGGGAGCTCCTATAATTCACCCCTCCACTTT. It specifies CATSGSSYNSPLHF. Full variable domain (outside the CDR3, taken from reference TRBV15 and TRBJ1-6): DAMVIQNPRYQVTQFGKPVTLSCSQTLNHNVMYWYQQKSSQAPKLLFHYYDKDFNNEADTPDNFQSRRPNTSFCFLDIRSPGLGDTAMYLCATSGSSYNSPLHFGNGTRLTVT.

This chain links TRBV7-2 with TRBJ2-1; 13 bases align to TRBD2. The CDR3 has 18 amino acids. Trimming cost V 5 bases and J 1 base; bases outside gene matches: 8. Germline CDR1 is SGHTA and CDR2 is FQGNSA. As DNA, the CDR3 is TGTGCCAGCAGCACTTGGACTAGCGGGAGTGGGTCCTACAATGAGCAGTTCTTC. Its protein is CASSTWTSGSGSYNEQFF.

The gene calls are TRBV28 and TRBJ2-7, with 8 bases lining up with TRBD2. The CDR3 is made up of 15 amino acids. The germline V gene encodes CDR1 MDHEN and CDR2 SYDVKM. V shed 4 bases and J 2 bases; nucleotides not matched to a gene: 7. In DNA, the CDR3 is TGTGCCAGCAGTTCCTTAGCGGGATTTACCTACGAGCAGTACTTC. Translated: CASSSLAGFTYEQYF.

The V call is TRBV7-3, the J call TRBJ2-3; D perhaps matches TRBD1 (6 bases). Trimming stripped 3 bases from V and 2 bases from J, with 15 bases between. The CDR3 totals 16 residues. Germline assignment: CDR1 SGHTA and CDR2 FQGTGA. As DNA, the CDR3 is TGTGCCAGCAGCTTCTCGGGGCAGGGGATCACAGATACGCAGTATTTT. It codes for CASSFSGQGITDTQYF. Drawing the rest from reference TRBV7-3 and TRBJ2-3, the complete variable domain is GAGVSQTPSNKVTEKGKYVELRCDPISGHTALYWYRQSLGQGPEFLIYFQGTGAADDSGLPNDRFFAVRPEGSVSTLKIQRTERGDSAVYLCASSFSGQGITDTQYFGPGTRLTVL.

In nucleotides, the CDR3 is TGTGCCAGCACCCTCCGGGCAGGAGGCAATGAGCAGTTCTTC. The encoded protein is CASTLRAGGNEQFF. The rearrangement joins TRBV6-5 to TRBJ2-1; D possibly corresponds to TRBD2 (5 bases). Trimming took off 7 bases at V and 6 bases at J, with 16 bases between the two ends. The CDR3 is made up of 14 amino acids. Per the germline V gene, CDR1 is MNHEY and CDR2 is SVGAGI.

This sequence joins TRBV11-3 and TRBJ2-2, with TRBD1 identical over 8 bases. Per the germline V gene, CDR1 is SGHNT and CDR2 is YENEEA. This CDR3 spans 17 amino acids. The trim removed 4 bases at V and 2 bases at J, leaving 9 bases unmatched. The CDR3 DNA sequence: TGTGCCAGCAGCTCCTCAACCTCAGGGGGCAACACCGGGGAGCTGTTTTTT. It is translated as CASSSSTSGGNTGELFF.

The CDR3 sequence is CASSLRHTLDEQFF. The CDR3 region has the DNA TGTGCCAGCAGTTTACGACACACCCTCGATGAGCAGTTCTTC. The genes are TRBV28 and TRBJ2-1; D call uncertain. Trimming pared 2 bases from V and 8 bases from J, leaving 13 bases between. Looked up from germline, CDR1 is MDHEN and CDR2 is SYDVKM. The CDR3 has 14 residues.

The chain employs TRBV19 and TRBJ1-5, with a possible D match to TRBD1 (6 bases). Trimming left V 9 bases short and J 0 bases short, with 12 bases between. CDR3 length equals 14 residues. Per the germline V gene, CDR1 is LNHDA and CDR2 is SQIVND (reference sequence). The CDR3 DNA is TGTGCCAGCAGGGACATTTATAGCAATCAGCCCCAGCATTTT. Residues: CASRDIYSNQPQHF. Looking up the rest from reference TRBV19 and TRBJ1-5 gives the full variable domain: DGGITQSPKYLFRKEGQNVTLSCEQNLNHDAMYWYRQDPGQGLRLIYYSQIVNDFQKGDIAEGYSVSREKKESFPLTVTSAQKNPTAFYLCASRDIYSNQPQHFGDGTRLSIL.

The V gene is TRBV28, the J gene TRBJ1-1, with 12 bases that match TRBD1. The CDR3 contains 15 residues. Looked up from germline, CDR1 is MDHEN and CDR2 is SYDVKM. The V segment lost 5 bases and the J segment 14 bases; nucleotides outside the gene matches: 15. CDR3 in DNA: TGTGCCAGCAGTCCCTCGGGACAGGGGGCGCGAGCTGACTTCTTT. Its protein product is CASSPSGQGARADFF.

The chain is built from TRBV9 and TRBJ2-3; D may be TRBD2 (6 bases). V lost 7 bases and J 1 base, leaving 13 bases between the germline ends. Germline assignment: CDR1 SGDLS and CDR2 YYNGEE. CDR3 size: 14 residues. CDR3 sequence reads: CASRPGLRTDTQYF. In DNA form, the CDR3 reads TGTGCCAGCCGGCCGGGACTCCGCACAGATACGCAGTATTTT.

The chain links TRBV5-6 to TRBJ2-7; possibly TRBD1 for D (5 bases). Germline V CDR1 and CDR2: SGHDT, YYEEEE. CDR3 length: 13 amino acids. Trimming removed 2 bases at V and 4 bases at J, with 10 bases between. CDR3 nucleotides: TGTGCCAGCAGCTTTGCAGGGAAGTACGAGCAGTACTTC. It encodes CASSFAGKYEQYF. The full variable domain, its missing parts supplied by reference TRBV5-6 and TRBJ2-7, is DAGVTQSPTHLIKTRGQQVTLRCSPKSGHDTVSWYQQALGQGPQFIFQYYEEEERQRGNFPDRFSGHQFPNYSSELNVNALLLGDSALYLCASSFAGKYEQYFGPGTRLTVT.

The chain carries TRBV7-2 and TRBJ2-7; 7 nucleotides line up with TRBD1. The V segment lost 5 bases and the J segment 0 bases; nucleotides outside the gene matches: 7. The germline V gene has CDR1 SGHTA and CDR2 FQGNSA. This CDR3 spans 15 amino acids. The CDR3 spells CASSARGPSSYEQYF. The DNA of the CDR3 is TGTGCCAGCAGCGCTAGGGGGCCCAGCTCCTACGAGCAGTACTTC.

This clone was seen only a few times. V is TRBV19 and J is TRBJ2-3, with 16 bases identical to TRBD2. The junction had 3 bases not matched to a gene; V was cut back by 8 bases and J by 4 bases. The CDR3 loop spans 15 amino acids. The germline V gene has CDR1 LNHDA and CDR2 SQIVND (reference sequence). CDR3 nucleotides: TGTGCCAGTGCAGGGACTAGCGGGAGGGCAGATACGCAGTATTTT. Translation gives CASAGTSGRADTQYF.

The V gene is TRBV19, the J gene TRBJ2-7; TRBD2 agrees at 13 bases. With 4 bases clipped from V and 5 bases from J, the junction kept 5 bases outside the gene matches. The germline gives CDR1 LNHDA, CDR2 SQIVND (reference sequence). This CDR3 has 15 amino acids. CDR3 DNA: TGTGCCAGTAGTACGGGGACTAGCGGGGTTAACGAGCAGTACTTC. Protein product: CASSTGTSGVNEQYF.

The chain recombines TRBV7-2 with TRBJ2-3, with D maybe TRBD2 (6 bases). The CDR3 covers 14 residues. Germline V lookup: CDR1 SGHTA, CDR2 FQGNSA. The ends were cut back, 5 bases at V and 0 bases at J, with 9 bases in the middle. CDR3 bases: TGTGCCAGCAGCCTGGGACTTAGCACAGATACGCAGTATTTT. Translated, it gives CASSLGLSTDTQYF.

The J gene is TRBJ1-2, the V gene TRBV6-1, with D perhaps matching TRBD1 (6 bases). CDR1 MNHNS and CDR2 SASEGT come from the germline V gene. V lost 4 bases and J lost 0, with 21 bases in between. The CDR3 is 18 residues long. Here the CDR3 reads CASSAAAPNRDTNYGYTF. For the CDR3, the DNA is TGTGCCAGCAGTGCAGCAGCCCCTAACAGGGATACTAACTATGGCTACACCTTC.

The chain has TRBV15 and TRBJ2-7; TRBD2 aligns across 14 bases. The CDR3 spans 16 residues. From germline, CDR1 is LNHNV and CDR2 YYDKDF (reference sequence). V dropped 4 bases and J dropped 2; count of bases not matched to a gene: 4. This chain's CDR3 is CATSTGLAGAPYEQYF. The DNA for the CDR3 is TGTGCCACCAGCACGGGACTAGCGGGAGCCCCCTACGAGCAGTACTTC.

CDR3 residues: CSVEDGQGALGYGYTF. As DNA, the CDR3 is TGCAGCGTTGAAGATGGGCAGGGGGCTTTGGGCTATGGCTACACCTTC. The chain couples TRBV29-1 to TRBJ1-2, with TRBD1 identical over 8 bases. The germline V gene has CDR1 SQVTM and CDR2 ANQGSEA. The CDR3 length is 16 residues. Trimming cost V 0 bases and J 4 bases; bases outside gene matches: 10.

Written as DNA, the CDR3 is TGTGCCAGCAGCTACCTCCCGACAGGGGAGTTGGAGACCCAGTACTTC. Amino acids: CASSYLPTGELETQYF. V gene TRBV5-4 combines with J gene TRBJ2-5; 8 positions agree with TRBD1. Germline assignment: CDR1 SGHNT and CDR2 YYREEE (reference sequence). J lost 5 bases, V lost 3 bases, and 12 bases had no gene match. The CDR3 has 16 amino acids.

The chain uses TRBV7-3 and TRBJ2-3; 8 nucleotides align to TRBD2. The V and J ends lost 5 bases and 4 bases, in that order; junction bases with no gene match: 5. This CDR3 region has 14 residues. Germline loops: CDR1 SGHTA, CDR2 FQGTGA. The CDR3 loop reads CASSLSGNADTQYF. The CDR3 DNA reads TGTGCCAGCAGCCTTAGCGGGAACGCAGATACGCAGTATTTT. Using reference TRBV7-3 and TRBJ2-3 for the parts outside the CDR3, the full variable domain is GAGVSQTPSNKVTEKGKYVELRCDPISGHTALYWYRQSLGQGPEFLIYFQGTGAADDSGLPNDRFFAVRPEGSVSTLKIQRTERGDSAVYLCASSLSGNADTQYFGPGTRLTVL.

V and J are TRBV7-7 and TRBJ2-1; 13 bases line up with TRBD2. Germline CDR1 SSHAT, CDR2 FNYEAQ (reference sequence). The CDR3 covers 15 residues. The CDR3 bases are TGTGCTATTGGACTAGCGGGAGCGGTGTACAATGAGCAGTTCTTC. It specifies CAIGLAGAVYNEQFF.